The 17 T cell receptor beta chains given below trace back to one sample, sequenced in a study of blood T cell repertoires in COVID-19. Profiled with immunoSEQ multiplex PCR; TCRdb holds only in-frame clones, not every one. This table holds 200,000 or so clones, 84% found once. The sample was peripheral blood. These receptors were obtained from a human donor in a cohort sampled during active COVID-19.

The V call is TRBV7-9, the J call TRBJ2-7; a possible D gene is TRBD2 (5 bases). Trimming stripped 6 bases from V and 3 bases from J, with 12 bases between. This CDR3 is built from 13 residues. Per germline, CDR1 SEHNR and CDR2 FQNEAQ (reference sequence). CDR3 in DNA: TGTGCCAGCAGGCCAGTGGCGGGCTACGAGCAGTACTTC. It codes for CASRPVAGYEQYF.

The rearrangement links TRBV5-4 to TRBJ1-5; D is unresolved. V was cut by 0 bases and J by 2 bases, with 6 bases left in between. In germline, CDR1 is SGHNT, CDR2 YYREEE (reference sequence). The CDR3 runs 14 residues. The CDR3 here is CASSLDGGNQPQHF. The CDR3 DNA sequence: TGTGCCAGCAGCTTGGACGGGGGCAATCAGCCCCAGCATTTT.

The gene calls are TRBV5-8 and TRBJ2-7; D gene uncertain. Trimming took 0 bases from V and 2 from J, leaving 9 bases between them. The germline V gene has CDR1 SGHTS and CDR2 YDEGEE. The CDR3 sequence is 14 residues long. CDR3 protein: CASSLVRPPYEQYF. The CDR3 DNA sequence: TGTGCCAGCAGCTTGGTGAGGCCACCCTACGAGCAGTACTTC.

The rearrangement joins TRBV11-2 to TRBJ1-6; 8 nucleotides align to TRBD1. V lost 3 bases to trimming and J lost 7 bases; unmatched junction nucleotides: 5. The CDR3 totals 15 residues. Per the germline V gene, CDR1 is SGHAT and CDR2 is FQNNGV. The CDR3 spells CASSLAGGRNSPLHF. DNA of the CDR3: TGTGCCAGCAGCTTGGCAGGGGGCCGGAATTCACCCCTCCACTTT.

The chain employs TRBV28 and TRBJ2-1; possible D gene TRBD2, 6 bases. Germline V gene data show CDR1 as MDHEN and CDR2 as SYDVKM. This CDR3 is 19 amino acids long. V lost 3 bases and J lost 6, with 27 bases in between. CDR3 residues: CASSLKLAGTPLSGNEQFF. CDR3 nucleotide sequence: TGTGCCAGCAGTTTGAAATTGGCGGGAACGCCCCTTTCAGGCAATGAGCAGTTCTTC.

V and J are TRBV7-2 and TRBJ2-7; D unresolved. With 1 base removed from V and 4 bases from J, the gap between germline ends came to 8 bases. CDR1 SGHTA and CDR2 FQGNSA come from the germline V gene. This CDR3 has 13 residues. The CDR3: CASSLDTAYEQYF. CDR3 DNA sequence: TGTGCCAGCAGCTTAGATACAGCTTACGAGCAGTACTTC.

This clone appeared a single time. The chain joins TRBV25-1 to TRBJ2-3, with 9 bases aligning to TRBD1. Trimming removed 6 bases from V and 0 bases from J; junction bases left unmatched: 10. Per germline, CDR1 MGHDK and CDR2 SYGVNS. The CDR3 consists of 17 residues. DNA of the CDR3: TGTGCCAGCAGCCGGGACAGGGTTGCGGCTAGCACAGATACGCAGTATTTT. Translation: CASSRDRVAASTDTQYF.

This rearrangement joins TRBV27 to TRBJ2-2; a weak D match, TRBD2 (6 bases). CDR1 and CDR2 (germline): MNHEY, SMNVEV (reference sequence). V lost 6 bases and J lost 1, with 6 bases in between. The CDR3 spans 13 residues. CDR3 coding DNA: TGTGCCAGCAGGGGACTGAACACCGGGGAGCTGTTTTTT. It is translated as CASRGLNTGELFF.

The chain uses TRBV6-5 and TRBJ2-1; TRBD2 agrees at 7 bases. Germline CDR1 is MNHEY and CDR2 is SVGAGI. V dropped 2 bases and J dropped 8; count of bases not matched to a gene: 9. The CDR3 has 15 amino acids. The CDR3 nucleotides are TGTGCCAGCAGTTACGGACTAGGTTTAGTCTATGAGCAGTTCTTC. Translation: CASSYGLGLVYEQFF.

This clone showed up just a few times. The V gene is TRBV28, the J gene TRBJ1-4, with D tentatively TRBD1 (6 bases). In germline, CDR1 is MDHEN, CDR2 SYDVKM. Trimming took 7 bases from V and 1 from J, leaving 13 bases between them. CDR3 length: 15 residues. CDR3 coding DNA: TGTGCCAGCATCCAAAGGGGGTTAACTAATGAAAAACTGTTTTTT. This encodes CASIQRGLTNEKLFF.

This chain joins TRBV6-5 and TRBJ1-1; TRBD1 matches at 9 bases. The CDR3 extends over 15 amino acids. Germline-derived CDR1 and CDR2 are MNHEY and SVGAGI. V trimming: 7 bases; J trimming: 5 bases; junction bases outside the gene matches: 11. CDR3 loop: CASTQSSTGGTEAFF. The CDR3 DNA reads TGTGCCAGCACCCAATCCTCGACAGGGGGTACTGAAGCTTTCTTT.

This clone was seen a single time. The CDR3: CASSRWLASDLQETQYF. The CDR3 DNA reads as TGTGCCAGCAGCCGATGGCTGGCGAGCGACCTCCAAGAGACCCAGTACTTC. The chain couples TRBV3-1 (or the pseudogene TRBV3-2) to TRBJ2-5, with D uncertain. This CDR3 spans 17 amino acids. V lost 4 bases and J 1 base, leaving 19 bases between the germline ends. The V gene's germline CDR1 is LGHDT and CDR2 YNNKEL (reference sequence).

The chain recombines TRBV12-3 or TRBV12-4 with TRBJ2-1; D possibly corresponds to TRBD2 (5 bases). The CDR3 runs to 13 residues. V shed 5 bases and J shed 8 bases, with 13 bases lying between them. The CDR3 region has the DNA TGTGCCAGCAGTCCCAGGACTTCGCATGAGCAGTTCTTC. Translation gives CASSPRTSHEQFF.

The chain has TRBV5-1 and TRBJ1-1; 7 bases match TRBD1. The CDR3 spans 15 residues. The V gene's germline CDR1 is SGHRS and CDR2 YFSETQ. V shed 0 bases, J shed 7 bases, and the junction held 9 bases outside the gene matches. CDR3 amino acids: CASSLEYRGEGEAFF. As DNA, the CDR3 is TGCGCCAGCAGCTTGGAGTACAGGGGTGAGGGTGAAGCTTTCTTT.

The CDR3 DNA follows: TGCAGCGTGGGAGAGCCGGGACAGGGAGGAGGTGGCTACACCTTC. Amino acid sequence: CSVGEPGQGGGGYTF. J is TRBJ1-2 and V is TRBV29-1, with 9 bases aligning to TRBD1. The CDR3 has 15 residues. Losses at the gene ends were 6 bases for V and 7 bases for J; bases not matched to a gene: 15. Germline lookup yields CDR1 SQVTM and CDR2 ANQGSEA.

The chain has TRBV5-1 and TRBJ2-3; 9 bases match TRBD2. The CDR3 contains 16 residues. CDR1 is SGHRS, CDR2 YFSETQ, per germline. With 0 bases clipped from V and 5 bases from J, the junction kept 7 bases outside the gene matches. CDR3 in DNA: TGCGCCAGCAGCTTGGGGGGCGGGAGGGCCCAAGATACGCAGTATTTT. This sequence encodes CASSLGGGRAQDTQYF.

The gene calls are TRBV28 and TRBJ2-3; 8 bases map to TRBD2. The ends lost 6 bases at V and 2 bases at J; junction bases unmatched: 13. Germline V gene sequence: CDR1 MDHEN, CDR2 SYDVKM. The CDR3 is 17 residues long. The CDR3 nucleotides are TGTGCCAGCAGGGGACCGTCTAGCGGGCGACCCACAGATACGCAGTATTTT. It yields the protein CASRGPSSGRPTDTQYF.